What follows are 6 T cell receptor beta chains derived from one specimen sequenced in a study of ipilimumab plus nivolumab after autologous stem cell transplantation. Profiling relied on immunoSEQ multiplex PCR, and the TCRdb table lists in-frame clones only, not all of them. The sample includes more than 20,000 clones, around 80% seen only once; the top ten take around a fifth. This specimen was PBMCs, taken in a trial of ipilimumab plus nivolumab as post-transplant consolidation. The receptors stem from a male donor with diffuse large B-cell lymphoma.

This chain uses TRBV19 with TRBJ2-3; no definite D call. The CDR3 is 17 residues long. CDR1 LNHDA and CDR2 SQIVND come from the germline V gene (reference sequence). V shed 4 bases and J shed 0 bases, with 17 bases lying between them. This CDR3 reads CASSTQPTWLSTDTQYF. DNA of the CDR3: TGTGCCAGTAGTACTCAACCAACCTGGCTAAGCACAGATACGCAGTATTTT.

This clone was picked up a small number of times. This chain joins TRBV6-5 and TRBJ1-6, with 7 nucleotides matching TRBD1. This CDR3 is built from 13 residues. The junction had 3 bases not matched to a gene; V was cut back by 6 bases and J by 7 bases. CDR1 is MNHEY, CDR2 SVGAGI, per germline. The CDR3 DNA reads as TGTGCCAGCAGCATACAGGGGAATTCACCCCTCCACTTT. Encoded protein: CASSIQGNSPLHF.

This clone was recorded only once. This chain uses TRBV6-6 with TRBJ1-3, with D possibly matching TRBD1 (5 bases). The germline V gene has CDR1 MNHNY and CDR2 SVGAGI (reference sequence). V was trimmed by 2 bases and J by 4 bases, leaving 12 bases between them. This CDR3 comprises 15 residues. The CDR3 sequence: CASSYGADTGNTIYF. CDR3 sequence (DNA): TGTGCCAGCAGTTACGGGGCGGACACAGGAAACACCATATATTTT.

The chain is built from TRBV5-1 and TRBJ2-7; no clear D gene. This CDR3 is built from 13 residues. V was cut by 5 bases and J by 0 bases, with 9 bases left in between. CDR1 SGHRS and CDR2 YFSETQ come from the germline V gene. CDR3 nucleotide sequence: TGCGCCAGCAGTGGTGGCAGCTCCTACGAGCAGTACTTC. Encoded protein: CASSGGSSYEQYF.

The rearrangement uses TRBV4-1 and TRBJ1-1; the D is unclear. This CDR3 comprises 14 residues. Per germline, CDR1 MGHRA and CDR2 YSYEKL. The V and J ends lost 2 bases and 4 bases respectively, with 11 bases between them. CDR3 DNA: TGCGCCAGCAGCCAACAAGGGCTGGGCACTGAAGCTTTCTTT. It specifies CASSQQGLGTEAFF.

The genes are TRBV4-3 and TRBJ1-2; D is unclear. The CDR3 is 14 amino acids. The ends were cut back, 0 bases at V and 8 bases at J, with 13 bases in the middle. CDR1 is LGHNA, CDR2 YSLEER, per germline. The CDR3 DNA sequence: TGCGCCAGCAGCCAAGATGAGGCAGGAATCGGCTACACCTTC. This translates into CASSQDEAGIGYTF.